The 30 T cell receptor beta chains below all came from one sample that was sequenced in a study of cytomegalovirus exposure and HLA in healthy donors. The primer mix had 60 Vbeta and 13 Jbeta primers. The data were produced by immunoSEQ multiplex PCR, yet TCRdb's version contains in-frame clones alone and is incomplete. Counted here are about 160,000 clones, approximately 81% occurring once; the ten biggest clones make up 6.5% to 7.5%. The material sequenced was PBMCs. The receptors were gathered from a woman aged 25 to 39 in good health and CMV-seropositive.

The chain has TRBV5-6 and TRBJ1-2; unclear D gene. Germline V gives CDR1 SGHDT, CDR2 YYEEEE. V shed 0 bases and J shed 2 bases, with 5 bases lying between them. This CDR3 has 13 amino acids. The CDR3 nucleotides read TGTGCCAGCAGCTTGGGACTAAACTATGGCTACACCTTC. It encodes CASSLGLNYGYTF.

The V call is TRBV4-3, the J call TRBJ1-2; D remains ambiguous. Trimming shortened V by 1 base and J by 0 bases, and 9 bases separated the two germline ends. The CDR3 is 15 residues long. Germline loops: CDR1 LGHNA, CDR2 YSLEER. The CDR3 bases are TGCGCCAGCAGCCAAGGAATGGCTGCTAACTATGGCTACACCTTC. It encodes CASSQGMAANYGYTF.

The CDR3 DNA sequence: TGTGCCAGCAGTACCCGGACAGTGAATGAAAAACTGTTTTTT. This encodes CASSTRTVNEKLFF. The chain recombines TRBV28 with TRBJ1-4; a weak D match, TRBD1 (6 bases). CDR1 and CDR2 from the germline V gene are MDHEN and SYDVKM. V lost 5 bases and J lost 5, with 12 bases in between. There are 14 residues in the CDR3.

There are a few counts of this clone. The rearrangement links TRBV6-1 to TRBJ1-4; possible D gene TRBD1, 5 bases. Trimming left V 2 bases short and J 8 bases short, with 12 bases between. The germline V gene has CDR1 MNHNS and CDR2 SASEGT. The CDR3 totals 14 residues. The CDR3: CASSEKGKGEKLFF. CDR3 DNA sequence: TGTGCCAGCAGTGAAAAAGGGAAGGGGGAAAAACTGTTTTTT.

The rearrangement links TRBV13 to TRBJ2-3; no clear D gene. Germline V gives CDR1 PRHDT, CDR2 FYEKMQ (reference sequence). Trimming took off 2 bases at V and 0 bases at J, with 3 bases between the two ends. This CDR3 region has 13 residues. The CDR3 spells CASSLLSTDTQYF. The CDR3 region has the DNA TGTGCCAGCAGCTTACTTAGCACAGATACGCAGTATTTT.

This sequence joins TRBV2 and TRBJ2-1; TRBD2 matches at 15 bases. V trimming: 6 bases; J trimming: 4 bases; junction bases outside the gene matches: 4. This CDR3 has 16 amino acids. Germline V CDR1 and CDR2: SNHLY, FYNNEI. CDR3 loop: CASRGLAGGRYNEQFF. Here the CDR3 DNA reads TGTGCCAGCAGAGGACTAGCGGGGGGGCGGTACAATGAGCAGTTCTTC.

The V and J genes are TRBV5-4 and TRBJ2-5; a weak D match, TRBD2 (6 bases). The V end lost 2 bases, the J end lost 7 bases, and 15 bases lay between the germline ends. Looked up from germline, CDR1 is SGHNT and CDR2 is YYREEE (reference sequence). The CDR3 covers 14 residues. DNA of the CDR3: TGTGCCAGCAGCTTTACCGGGGGAACGTCGACCCAGTACTTC. This encodes CASSFTGGTSTQYF.

V gene TRBV18 combines with J gene TRBJ2-3, with D maybe TRBD2 (5 bases). CDR1 and CDR2 from the germline V gene are KGHSH and LQKENI. This CDR3 region has 16 residues. The ends were cut back, 3 bases at V and 2 bases at J, with 15 bases in the middle. This chain's CDR3 is CASSPNSGPLTDTQYF. Written as DNA, the CDR3 is TGTGCCAGCTCACCCAACAGCGGCCCACTCACAGATACGCAGTATTTT.

J is TRBJ1-4 and V is TRBV29-1; D is ambiguous. Germline V gene sequence: CDR1 SQVTM, CDR2 ANQGSEA. The CDR3 contains 16 residues. Trimming took off 0 bases at V and 0 bases at J, with 11 bases between the two ends. DNA of the CDR3: TGCAGCGTTGAAGATATTGGCCACGCAACTAATGAAAAACTGTTTTTT. It is translated as CSVEDIGHATNEKLFF.

V usage is TRBV9 and J usage is TRBJ2-7; 8 bases are shared with TRBD2. With V trimmed by 4 bases and J by 3 bases, 9 bases remained unmatched. Germline V gene data show CDR1 as SGDLS and CDR2 as YYNGEE. The CDR3 totals 15 residues. The DNA for the CDR3 is TGTGCCAGCAGCCGGAGCGGGGGTGCGGTCTACGAGCAGTACTTC. Translation: CASSRSGGAVYEQYF.

The rearrangement joins TRBV5-1 to TRBJ1-6, with TRBD1 as a possible D gene (5 bases). CDR1 is SGHRS, CDR2 YFSETQ, per germline. Trimming shortened V by 7 bases and J by 10 bases, and 18 bases separated the two germline ends. This CDR3 contains 14 residues. The CDR3 reads CASCWGPGGSPLHF. For the CDR3, the DNA is TGCGCCAGCTGCTGGGGCCCCGGGGGATCACCCCTCCACTTT.

V usage is TRBV19 and J usage is TRBJ2-5, with 14 nucleotides matching TRBD2. CDR1 and CDR2 (germline): LNHDA, SQIVND (reference sequence). The CDR3 loop spans 16 amino acids. With 5 bases clipped from V and 3 bases from J, the junction kept 5 bases outside the gene matches. The CDR3 coding sequence is TGTGCCAGTAGTCCCTTGACTAGCGGGGGGGAAGAGACCCAGTACTTC. It yields the protein CASSPLTSGGEETQYF. The whole variable domain, remainder taken from reference TRBV19 and TRBJ2-5, is DGGITQSPKYLFRKEGQNVTLSCEQNLNHDAMYWYRQDPGQGLRLIYYSQIVNDFQKGDIAEGYSVSREKKESFPLTVTSAQKNPTAFYLCASSPLTSGGEETQYFGPGTRLLVL.

The count of this clone is one. Other DNA sequences from this sample encode an identical CDR3 as well. The rearrangement uses TRBV5-1 and TRBJ2-5; 9 nucleotides match TRBD2. Germline CDR1 reads SGHRS; CDR2 reads YFSETQ. The V and J ends lost 0 bases and 2 bases, in that order; junction bases with no gene match: 2. The CDR3 has 15 amino acids. The CDR3 here is CASSLALAGQETQYF. CDR3 nucleotides: TGCGCCAGCAGCTTGGCTCTAGCGGGACAAGAGACCCAGTACTTC.

This rearrangement joins TRBV6-5 to TRBJ1-1, with D uncertain. Germline V gives CDR1 MNHEY, CDR2 SVGAGI. V lost 6 bases, J lost 5 bases, and 10 bases lay in between. The CDR3 length is 12 residues. This chain's CDR3 is CASRQSPTEAFF. In DNA, the CDR3 is TGTGCCAGCAGACAATCACCTACTGAAGCTTTCTTT.

This chain joins TRBV27 and TRBJ1-5; 9 bases line up with TRBD1. With 5 bases clipped from V and 3 bases from J, the junction kept 5 bases outside the gene matches. This CDR3 is 15 amino acids long. Germline CDR1 and CDR2: MNHEY and SMNVEV (reference sequence). The CDR3 region has the DNA TGTGCCAGCAGTCCGGGGACAGGGATCAATCAGCCCCAGCATTTT. This codes for CASSPGTGINQPQHF.

The chain is built from TRBV21-1 and TRBJ1-2. TRBV21-1 is termed a pseudogene. CDR3 length: 14 amino acids. CDR3 nucleotides: TGTGCCAGCAGCATGCGTGATGAAAGAAATGGCTACACCTTC. Protein sequence: CASSMRDERNGYTF.

To note about this clone: This sample includes further DNA sequences coding for the same CDR3. The chain recombines TRBV5-6 with TRBJ2-5; 8 bases match TRBD2. The V gene's germline CDR1 is SGHDT and CDR2 YYEEEE. This CDR3 region has 13 residues. Losses at the gene ends were 1 base for V and 5 bases for J; bases not matched to a gene: 1. This CDR3 is CASSLPGGETQYF. The CDR3 coding sequence is TGTGCCAGCAGCTTGCCGGGAGGGGAGACCCAGTACTTC. The full variable domain, rest sourced from reference TRBV5-6 and TRBJ2-5, is DAGVTQSPTHLIKTRGQQVTLRCSPKSGHDTVSWYQQALGQGPQFIFQYYEEEERQRGNFPDRFSGHQFPNYSSELNVNALLLGDSALYLCASSLPGGETQYFGPGTRLLVL.

This clone has just a few counts. This chain connects TRBV25-1 to TRBJ2-7, with no clear D. V gave up 3 bases and J gave up 2 bases, with 8 bases separating them. The germline V gene has CDR1 MGHDK and CDR2 SYGVNS. The CDR3 totals 13 residues. CDR3 protein: CASSDGRTYEQYF. For the CDR3, the DNA is TGTGCCAGCAGTGACGGCAGGACCTACGAGCAGTACTTC.

The chain carries TRBV4-2 and TRBJ2-7; unclear D gene. V shed 0 bases and J shed 2 bases, with 8 bases lying between them. CDR1 and CDR2 from the germline V gene are LGHNA and YNFKEQ. This CDR3 is 14 amino acids long. The CDR3 loop reads CASSQDLVAYEQYF. The CDR3 DNA is TGTGCCAGCAGCCAAGATCTAGTGGCCTACGAGCAGTACTTC.

This clone was counted between two and nine times. V usage is TRBV7-9 and J usage is TRBJ1-2; D is ambiguous. The CDR3 sequence is 14 residues long. With 1 base removed from V and 4 bases from J, the gap between germline ends came to 10 bases. Germline CDR1 SEHNR, CDR2 FQNEAQ (reference sequence). CDR3 residues: CASSLGQETYGYTF. The CDR3 DNA is TGTGCCAGCAGCTTAGGGCAGGAAACCTATGGCTACACCTTC.

The V gene is TRBV5-1, the J gene TRBJ1-1, with a possible D match to TRBD1 (6 bases). Trimming shortened V by 4 bases and J by 0 bases, and 19 bases separated the two germline ends. CDR3 length: 17 amino acids. Germline CDR1 SGHRS, CDR2 YFSETQ. The CDR3 DNA follows: TGCGCCAGCAGCGCCTCGACAGGCCTACCTTTGAACACTGAAGCTTTCTTT. The encoded protein is CASSASTGLPLNTEAFF. Combining the CDR3 with reference TRBV5-1 and TRBJ1-1 gives the whole variable domain KAGVTQTPRYLIKTRGQQVTLSCSPISGHRSVSWYQQTPGQGLQFLFEYFSETQRNKGNFPGRFSGRQFSNSRSEMNVSTLELGDSALYLCASSASTGLPLNTEAFFGQGTRLTVV.

The chain carries TRBV5-1 and TRBJ1-6, with 7 nucleotides matching TRBD1. CDR1 is SGHRS, CDR2 YFSETQ, per germline. V gave up 4 bases and J gave up 10 bases; unmatched junction bases: 8. This CDR3 spans 14 amino acids. The CDR3 DNA reads as TGCGCCAGCAGCGAGAGGACAGGAGAGTCACCCCTCCACTTT. Its translation: CASSERTGESPLHF.

The chain combines TRBV4-3 with TRBJ1-5, with D maybe TRBD1 (5 bases). The V end was cut by 0 bases, the J end by 9 bases, with 12 bases between. Germline CDR1 LGHNA, CDR2 YSLEER. The CDR3 sequence is 14 residues long. DNA of the CDR3: TGCGCCAGCAGCCAAGATTGGGGGGTAGGGCCCCAGCATTTT. Protein sequence: CASSQDWGVGPQHF.

The rearrangement uses TRBV7-9 and TRBJ1-1; unclear D gene. CDR1 is SEHNR, CDR2 FQNEAQ, per germline (reference sequence). The CDR3 covers 16 residues. The V end lost 0 bases, the J end lost 0 bases, and 11 bases lay between the germline ends. CDR3 residues: CASSLALRQMNTEAFF. DNA for the CDR3: TGTGCCAGCAGCTTAGCGCTCCGACAAATGAACACTGAAGCTTTCTTT.

V and J are TRBV19 and TRBJ2-2; D is unclear. The CDR3 spans 15 residues. Trimming took off 3 bases at V and 1 base at J, with 9 bases between the two ends. CDR1 is LNHDA and CDR2 is SQIVND in the germline V gene (reference sequence). The CDR3 DNA follows: TGTGCCAGTAGTATCAACCAGGAGAACACCGGGGAGCTGTTTTTT. The encoded protein is CASSINQENTGELFF.

The sample holds a few counts of this clone. The chain links TRBV10-3 to TRBJ1-6, with 8 bases that match TRBD1. The V gene end was trimmed by 6 bases and the J gene end by 8 bases; junction bases not matched to a gene: 6. The germline V gene encodes CDR1 ENHRY and CDR2 SYGVKD. The CDR3 spans 14 residues. Here the CDR3 DNA reads TGTGCCATCAGGGAGGACAGGGACGATTCACCCCTCCACTTT. Protein: CAIREDRDDSPLHF.

As for this clone: An end of the junction differs from the germline gene, which may be a read error. The chain is built from TRBV19 and TRBJ1-5; D possibly corresponds to TRBD1 (5 bases). The CDR3 length is 13 residues. Germline lookup yields CDR1 LNHDA and CDR2 SQIVND (reference sequence). For the CDR3, the DNA is TGTGCCAGTGGTAAGGGGATTGGGCAGCCCCGGCATTTT. Amino acid sequence: CASGKGIGQPRHF.

The V and J genes are TRBV28 and TRBJ1-5, with 7 bases aligning to TRBD1. This CDR3 contains 13 residues. In germline, CDR1 is MDHEN, CDR2 SYDVKM. J was trimmed by 4 bases and V by 6 bases; bases with no gene match: 3. CDR3 protein: CASSRDSNQPQHF. The CDR3 DNA follows: TGTGCCAGCAGCCGGGACAGTAATCAGCCCCAGCATTTT.

This chain connects TRBV7-2 to TRBJ1-1; perhaps TRBD1 as D (5 bases). Germline V gives CDR1 SGHTA, CDR2 FQGNSA. V lost 1 base and J lost 7, with 19 bases in between. The CDR3 contains 16 residues. For the CDR3, the DNA is TGTGCCAGCAGCTTAGACTGGTGGGCAGGGCGTAATGAAGCTTTCTTT. It is translated as CASSLDWWAGRNEAFF.

This sequence joins TRBV28 and TRBJ2-7; the match to TRBD1 covers 9 bases. Germline CDR1 reads MDHEN; CDR2 reads SYDVKM. This CDR3 comprises 17 residues. Trimming cost V 0 bases and J 5 bases; bases outside gene matches: 11. The CDR3 sequence is CASSLWSLGTGYDEQYF. The CDR3 DNA sequence: TGTGCCAGCAGTTTATGGTCCCTCGGGACAGGGTACGACGAGCAGTACTTC.